What follows are 8 T cell receptor beta chains derived from one specimen sequenced in a study of CD8 T cells in Susac syndrome. With random hexamers, reverse transcription was performed on roughly 0.45 to 1 ug of RNA. Each CDR3 protein is one row after TCRdb ran MiXCR on the immunoSEQ multiplex PCR reads. The sample carries some 300,000 distinct CDR3 sequences, roughly 90% recorded once. Source material: CD8+ T cells from PBMCs. These TCRs come from a human donor with multiple sclerosis.

The rearrangement links TRBV6-5 to TRBJ2-7; the D gene is possibly TRBD2 (5 bases). With 2 bases removed from V and 3 bases from J, the gap between germline ends came to 14 bases. The CDR3 is made up of 15 amino acids. Germline loops: CDR1 MNHEY, CDR2 SVGAGI. CDR3 sequence (DNA): TGTGCCAGCAGTTACGGGTCGCCGGGGAGCTACGAGCAGTACTTC. This translates into CASSYGSPGSYEQYF.

The chain uses TRBV2 and TRBJ2-2, with 7 positions matching TRBD2. In germline, CDR1 is SNHLY, CDR2 FYNNEI. CDR3 length: 17 amino acids. J gave up 1 base and V 1 base, and 6 bases lay outside the gene matches. CDR3 loop: CASSEGGLVGNTGELFF. The DNA of the CDR3 is TGTGCCAGCAGTGAAGGAGGACTAGTGGGGAACACCGGGGAGCTGTTTTTT.

V usage is TRBV6-2 or TRBV6-3 and J usage is TRBJ2-7; 8 nucleotides agree with TRBD2. This CDR3 has 16 residues. With 5 bases clipped from V and 0 bases from J, the junction kept 9 bases outside the gene matches. In germline, CDR1 is MNHEY, CDR2 SVGEGT. DNA for the CDR3: TGTGCCAGCAGTCGCTCACTAGCGGAAAGCTCCTACGAGCAGTACTTC. Residues: CASSRSLAESSYEQYF.

The sample holds a few counts of this clonotype. The rearrangement joins TRBV4-2 to TRBJ2-1; TRBD2 matches 9 bases. Unmatched junction bases numbered 3, after V lost 3 bases and J lost 3 bases. This CDR3 comprises 15 residues. Germline V CDR1 and CDR2: LGHNA, YNFKEQ. CDR3 amino acids: CASSQASGDYNEQFF. The CDR3 DNA reads as TGTGCCAGCAGCCAGGCTAGCGGGGACTACAATGAGCAGTTCTTC.

This clonotype was counted once. The J gene is TRBJ2-1, the V gene TRBV11-2, with a weak D call TRBD2 (5 bases). Germline values: CDR1 SGHAT, CDR2 FQNNGV. Trimming took off 4 bases at V and 4 bases at J, with 8 bases between the two ends. This CDR3 comprises 13 residues. The CDR3 region has the DNA TGTGCCAGCAGCTGGCGGGCGTACAATGAGCAGTTCTTC. As protein: CASSWRAYNEQFF.

The chain links TRBV7-9 to TRBJ1-2, with 8 bases lining up with TRBD1. There are 14 residues in the CDR3. J was trimmed by 4 bases and V by 4 bases; bases with no gene match: 5. Germline values: CDR1 SEHNR, CDR2 FQNEAQ (reference sequence). This CDR3 is CASSSTGEVYGYTF. The CDR3 DNA reads TGTGCCAGCAGCTCGACAGGGGAGGTCTATGGCTACACCTTC.

For this clonotype: Its ends do not fully match the called genes, so a read error is possible. The chain couples TRBV6-2 or TRBV6-3 to TRBJ2-1; no clear D. Germline V gene lookup returns CDR1 MNHEY and CDR2 SVGEGT. This CDR3 is built from 11 residues. CDR3: CASSYDGECLF. The CDR3 nucleotides read TGTGCCAGCAGTTACGACGGAGAATGCCTCTTC.

This clonotype was detected once. This chain joins TRBV28 and TRBJ1-1, with D possibly TRBD1 on 5 matching bases. The CDR3 has 14 residues. Trimming left V 7 bases short and J 0 bases short, with 12 bases between. CDR1 and CDR2 from the germline V gene are MDHEN and SYDVKM. The CDR3, as DNA: TGTGCCAGCATCAGGGACGTCATGAACACTGAAGCTTTCTTT. It yields the protein CASIRDVMNTEAFF. Combining the CDR3 with reference TRBV28 and TRBJ1-1 gives the whole variable domain DVKVTQSSRYLVKRTGEKVFLECVQDMDHENMFWYRQDPGLGLRLIYFSYDVKMKEKGDIPEGYSVSREKKERFSLILESASTNQTSMYLCASIRDVMNTEAFFGQGTRLTVV.